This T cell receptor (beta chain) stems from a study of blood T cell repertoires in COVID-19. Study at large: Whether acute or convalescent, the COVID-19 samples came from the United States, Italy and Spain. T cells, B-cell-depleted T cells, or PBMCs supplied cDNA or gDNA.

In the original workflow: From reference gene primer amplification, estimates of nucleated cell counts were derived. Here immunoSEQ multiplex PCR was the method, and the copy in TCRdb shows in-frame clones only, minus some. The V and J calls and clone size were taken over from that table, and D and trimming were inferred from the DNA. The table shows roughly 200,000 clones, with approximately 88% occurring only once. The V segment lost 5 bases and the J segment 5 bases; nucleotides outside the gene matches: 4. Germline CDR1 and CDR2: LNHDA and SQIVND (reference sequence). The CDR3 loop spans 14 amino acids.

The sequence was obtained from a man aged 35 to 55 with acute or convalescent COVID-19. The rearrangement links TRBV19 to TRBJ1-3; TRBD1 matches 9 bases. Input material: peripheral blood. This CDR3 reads CASSPTGGRNTIYF. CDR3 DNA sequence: TGTGCCAGTAGTCCGACAGGGGGGAGAAACACCATATATTTT. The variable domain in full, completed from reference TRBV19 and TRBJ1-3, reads DGGITQSPKYLFRKEGQNVTLSCEQNLNHDAMYWYRQDPGQGLRLIYYSQIVNDFQKGDIAEGYSVSREKKESFPLTVTSAQKNPTAFYLCASSPTGGRNTIYFGEGSWLTVV.